These T cell receptor beta chains were read from a single sample in a study of PD-L1 blockade in urothelial cancer. Sequencing was performed with immunoSEQ multiplex PCR; in TCRdb, only in-frame clones are kept and a portion is missing. The table lists around 100,000 clones, 87% of them singletons. The sample was PBMCs, taken around atezolizumab (anti-PD-L1) treatment. The receptors derive from a man aged 55 to 69 with urothelial cancer. Each CDR3 is given with its conserved first and last residue. The order of the fields is D gene, clone size, J gene, V gene, CDR3 DNA, CDR3 protein. The D gene is left open where the match is weak. Size tells how often a clone was seen (once, few, many) or the class of an expanded clone, and some rows leave it out.

TRBD1	.	TRBJ1-4	TRBV18	TGTGCCAGCTCACCCACGGGGACAGGGGCTAATGAAAAACTGTTTTTT	CASSPTGTGANEKLFF
TRBD2	.	TRBJ2-5	TRBV5-1	TGCGCCAGCAGCTTACTAGCGGGAGAGGGGACCCAGTACTTC	CASSLLAGEGTQYF
.	.	TRBJ2-1	TRBV28	TGTGCCAGTACACAGGGAATAGGTGAGCAGTTCTTC	CASTQGIGEQFF
.	.	TRBJ1-4	TRBV9	TGTGCCAGCAGCGTAGCGGGAAGGGGGGGGGAAAAACTGTTTTTT	CASSVAGRGGEKLFF
TRBD1	.	TRBJ2-7	TRBV5-6	TGTGCCAGCAGGGTACAGGGGGCTTGGTACGAGCAGTACTTC	CASRVQGAWYEQYF
.	.	TRBJ1-4	TRBV4-1	TGCGCCAGCAGACTTGGGGCCGGGCTCTCTAATGAAAAACTGTTTTTT	CASRLGAGLSNEKLFF
.	.	TRBJ2-5	TRBV12-2	TGTGCAAGTCGATTTAGCGGGAGGGCCGAGAAGACCCAGTACTTC	CASRFSGRAEKTQYF
.	.	TRBJ1-2	TRBV2	TGTGCCAGCAGTGAAGCGCAGCCAGGTCCACTTGTTGGCTACACCTTC	CASSEAQPGPLVGYTF
TRBD1	.	TRBJ2-5	TRBV2	TGTGCCAGCAGTGAACTGACAGGGGCAGAGACCCAGTACTTC	CASSELTGAETQYF
.	.	TRBJ1-1	TRBV2	TGTGCCAGCTCCCCGGACACCTTAATAGGGAACACTGAAGCTTTCTTT	CASSPDTLIGNTEAFF
.	.	TRBJ2-5	TRBV5-1	TGCGCCAGCAGCCCCTTCCCGGGGGTCCAAGAGACCCAGTACTTC	CASSPFPGVQETQYF
.	.	TRBJ2-3	TRBV6-1	TGTGCCAGCATCCTACAGGCGGCCGGCACAGATACGCAGTATTTT	CASILQAAGTDTQYF
.	.	TRBJ1-3	TRBV25-1	TGTGCCAGCAGTGGGTACAGACATTCCTCTGGAAACACCATATATTTT	CASSGYRHSSGNTIYF
.	.	TRBJ1-1	TRBV6-5	TGTGCCAGCAGTTACTCAGACTCTAAGGCTTTCTTT	CASSYSDSKAFF
.	.	TRBJ1-6	TRBV14	TGTGCCAGCAGCCAAGGGGGGGGTCGCTCCTATAATTCACCCCTCCACTTT	CASSQGGGRSYNSPLHF
.	.	TRBJ1-1	TRBV6-1	TGTGCCAGCAGTGAGCAGACACAGGGCACTGAAGCTTTCTTT	CASSEQTQGTEAFF
TRBD2	once	TRBJ2-1	TRBV5-1	TGCGCCAGCAGCTTGCTTGCGGGAGTCAATGAGCAGTTCTTC	CASSLLAGVNEQFF
.	.	TRBJ1-6	TRBV12-1	TGTGCCAGCAGCCAACTCCGGGGGTCTAATTCACCCCTCCACTTT	CASSQLRGSNSPLHF
TRBD1	once	TRBJ2-2	TRBV4-1	TGCGCCAGCAGCCCCTCGACCCGGACAGGGGCCTCCACCGGGGAGCTGTTTTTT	CASSPSTRTGASTGELFF
.	.	TRBJ2-6	TRBV7-3	TGTGCCAGCAGCTTAGAGGGCTCTGGGGCCAACGTCCTGACTTTC	CASSLEGSGANVLTF
.	.	TRBJ1-1	TRBV2	TGTGCCAGCAGCCTGGGACACATGAACACTGAAGCTTTCTTT	CASSLGHMNTEAFF
TRBD2	.	TRBJ2-1	TRBV7-2	TGTGCCAGCAGCTTAGCGGCGGGGGAATACAATGAGCAGTTCTTC	CASSLAAGEYNEQFF
.	once	TRBJ2-7	TRBV19	TGTGCCAGTAGTATTCAAGGGGACGAGCAGTACTTC	CASSIQGDEQYF
.	.	TRBJ2-5	TRBV6-1	TGTGCCAGCAGACGGGAGTTCAGGGAGACCCAGTACTTC	CASRREFRETQYF
.	.	TRBJ2-4	TRBV18	TGTGCCAGCTCACCATATGAGGCCGCCCAAAACATTCAGTACTTC	CASSPYEAAQNIQYF
.	.	TRBJ1-2	TRBV28	TGTGCCACCAATCCCCCACTTAACTATGGCTACACCTTC	CATNPPLNYGYTF
.	.	TRBJ1-1	TRBV6-5	TGTGCCAGCAGTTACTTGGGCCAGAGGGTCACTGAAGCTTTCTTT	CASSYLGQRVTEAFF
TRBD1	few	TRBJ2-7	TRBV28	TGTGCCAGCAGTTCTCCCGGGACAGGGGCGATCTACGAGCAGTACTTC	CASSSPGTGAIYEQYF
TRBD1	once	TRBJ2-7	TRBV29-1	TGCAGCGTTCTGGGGACAGGGATAGACGAGCAGTACTTC	CSVLGTGIDEQYF
.	.	TRBJ1-1	TRBV7-3	TGTGCCAGCAGCTTAATGGAGGGAGCTGAAGCTTTCTTT	CASSLMEGAEAFF
TRBD2	.	TRBJ2-3	TRBV7-3	TGTGCCAGCAGCCAAAGACTAGCGGGAGGTTCCCACGATACGCAGTATTTT	CASSQRLAGGSHDTQYF
.	.	TRBJ2-7	TRBV7-9	TGTGCCAGCAGCTTAATTCTAGCGAGCTCCTACGAGCAGTACTTC	CASSLILASSYEQYF
.	.	TRBJ2-1	TRBV7-7	TGTGCTAGCAGCTCCGGTGTTAGAAATGAGCAGTTCTTC	CASSSGVRNEQFF
.	.	TRBJ2-3	TRBV5-4	TGTGCCAGCAGCCCCAGGGCCCAGGACGGCTCAGATACGCAGTATTTT	CASSPRAQDGSDTQYF
TRBD2	.	TRBJ2-1	TRBV7-2	TGTGCCAGCAGTCACGGACTAGCGGGAGTTGGTAATGAGCAGTTCTTC	CASSHGLAGVGNEQFF
.	.	TRBJ1-1	TRBV5-5	TGTGCCAGCAGCTTGGGAACAGGTGGGGACACTGAAGCTTTCTTT	CASSLGTGGDTEAFF
.	few	TRBJ1-2	TRBV5-4	TGTGCCAGCAGCCCTCAGCAGGTTGGAGGCGGCTACACCTTC	CASSPQQVGGGYTF
.	.	TRBJ1-2	TRBV11-2	TGTGCCAGCAGCTTAATGGCTGCCGTCAATGGCTACACCTTC	CASSLMAAVNGYTF
TRBD2	.	TRBJ2-1	TRBV2	TGTGCCAGCAGTTGGACTAGCGGGGGGGGGTACAATGAGCAGTTCTTC	CASSWTSGGGYNEQFF
TRBD1	.	TRBJ2-7	TRBV5-1	TGCGCCAGCAGCCCAACGACAGGGCTCGACGAGCAGTACTTC	CASSPTTGLDEQYF
.	few	TRBJ2-1	TRBV30	TGTGCCTGGAGTAATGGACTTGAGCAGTTCTTC	CAWSNGLEQFF
TRBD1	.	TRBJ2-5	TRBV7-3	TGTGCCAGCAGCTTACACGGGACAGGGAATCGGGAGACCCAGTACTTC	CASSLHGTGNRETQYF
.	.	TRBJ1-2	TRBV4-3	TGCGCCAGCAGCCAAGAGGGAGCCGCTTCTTATGGCTACACCTTC	CASSQEGAASYGYTF
.	.	TRBJ1-2	TRBV6-5	TGTGCCAGTACGGGGGGCAGGGGAGGCCTTGGCTACACCTTC	CASTGGRGGLGYTF
TRBD1	.	TRBJ1-5	TRBV27	TGTGCCAGCAGTTTATCAGGGCAGGGGGCCTCTAGATACAATCAGCCCCAGCATTTT	CASSLSGQGASRYNQPQHF
TRBD2	once	TRBJ2-2	TRBV5-1	TGCGCCAGCAGCTTGGTCCTAGCGGGAGACCACGGGGAGCTGTTTTTT	CASSLVLAGDHGELFF
.	.	TRBJ2-3	TRBV5-6	TGTGCCAGCAGCCGTTCCGGGACTAGCACAGATACGCAGTATTTT	CASSRSGTSTDTQYF
TRBD1	.	TRBJ2-3	TRBV29-1	TGCAGCGTTGAAGTAAACAGGGGGAAGGGAGATACGCAGTATTTT	CSVEVNRGKGDTQYF
.	.	TRBJ2-3	TRBV5-1	TGCGCCAGCAGCCCTACAGGGATCCCAGATACGCAGTATTTT	CASSPTGIPDTQYF
.	.	TRBJ1-4	TRBV7-9	TGTGCCAGCAGCTTATCGGGGGGTGAAAAACTGTTTTTT	CASSLSGGEKLFF
TRBD2	few	TRBJ2-1	TRBV7-9	TGTGCCAGCAGCTGGGGACTAGCGGGGACCGATGAGCAGTTCTTC	CASSWGLAGTDEQFF
TRBD2	.	TRBJ2-5	TRBV4-1	TGCGCCAGCAGCCAAGGAGCGGGGGTCGGCTTAGGAACAGAGACCCAGTACTTC	CASSQGAGVGLGTETQYF